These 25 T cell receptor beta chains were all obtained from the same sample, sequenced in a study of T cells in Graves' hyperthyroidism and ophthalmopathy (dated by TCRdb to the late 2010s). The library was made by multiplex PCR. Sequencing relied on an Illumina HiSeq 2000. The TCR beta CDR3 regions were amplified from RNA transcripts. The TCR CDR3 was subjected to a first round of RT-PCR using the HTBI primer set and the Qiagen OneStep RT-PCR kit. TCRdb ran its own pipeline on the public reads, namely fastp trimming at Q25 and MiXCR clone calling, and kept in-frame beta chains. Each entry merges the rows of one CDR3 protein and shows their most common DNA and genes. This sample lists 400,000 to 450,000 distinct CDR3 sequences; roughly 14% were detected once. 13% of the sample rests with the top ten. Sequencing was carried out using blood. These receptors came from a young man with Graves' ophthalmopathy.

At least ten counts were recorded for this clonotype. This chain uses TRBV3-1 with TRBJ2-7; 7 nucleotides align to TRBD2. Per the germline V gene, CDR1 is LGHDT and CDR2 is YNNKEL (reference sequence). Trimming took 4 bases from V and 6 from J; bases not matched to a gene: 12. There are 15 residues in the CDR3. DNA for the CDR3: TGTGCCAGCAGCCTCGGGGCGGGAGTTTCAGGCGAGCAGTACTTC. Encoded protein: CASSLGAGVSGEQYF.

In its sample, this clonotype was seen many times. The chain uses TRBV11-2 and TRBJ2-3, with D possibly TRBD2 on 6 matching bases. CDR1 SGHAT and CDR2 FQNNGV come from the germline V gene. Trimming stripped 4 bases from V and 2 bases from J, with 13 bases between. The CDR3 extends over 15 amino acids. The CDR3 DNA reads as TGTGCCAGCAGCTCCCTGCGGGGAGTCACAGATACGCAGTATTTT. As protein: CASSSLRGVTDTQYF.

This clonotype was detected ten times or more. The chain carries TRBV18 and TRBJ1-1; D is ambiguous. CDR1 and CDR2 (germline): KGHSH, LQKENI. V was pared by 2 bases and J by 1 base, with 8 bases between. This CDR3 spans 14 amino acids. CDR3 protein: CASSPSSGNTEAFF. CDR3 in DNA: TGTGCCAGCTCACCAAGTAGTGGGAACACTGAAGCTTTCTTT.

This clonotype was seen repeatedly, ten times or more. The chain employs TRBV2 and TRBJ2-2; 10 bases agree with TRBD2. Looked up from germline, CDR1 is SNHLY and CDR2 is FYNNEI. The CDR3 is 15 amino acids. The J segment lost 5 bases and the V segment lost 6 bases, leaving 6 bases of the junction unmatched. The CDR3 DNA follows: TGTGCCAGCAGGGGTCTAGCGGGGGTAACCGGGGAGCTGTTTTTT. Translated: CASRGLAGVTGELFF. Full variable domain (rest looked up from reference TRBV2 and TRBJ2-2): EPEVTQTPSHQVTQMGQEVILRCVPISNHLYFYWYRQILGQKVEFLVSFYNNEISEKSEIFDDQFSVERPDGSNFTLKIRSTKLEDSAMYFCASRGLAGVTGELFFGEGSRLTVL.

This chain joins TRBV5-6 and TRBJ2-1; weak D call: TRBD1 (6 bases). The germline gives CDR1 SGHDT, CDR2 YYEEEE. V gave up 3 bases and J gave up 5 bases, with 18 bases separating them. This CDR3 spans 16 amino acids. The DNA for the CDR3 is TGTGCCAGCAGCTCTCCGGGACACCGATTGAACAATGAGCAGTTCTTC. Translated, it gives CASSSPGHRLNNEQFF. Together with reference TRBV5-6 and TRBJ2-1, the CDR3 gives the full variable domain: DAGVTQSPTHLIKTRGQQVTLRCSPKSGHDTVSWYQQALGQGPQFIFQYYEEEERQRGNFPDRFSGHQFPNYSSELNVNALLLGDSALYLCASSSPGHRLNNEQFFGPGTRLTVL.

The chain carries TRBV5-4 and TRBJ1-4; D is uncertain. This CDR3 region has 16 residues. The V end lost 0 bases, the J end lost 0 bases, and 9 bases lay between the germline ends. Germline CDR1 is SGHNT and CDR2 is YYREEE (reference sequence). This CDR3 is CASSLVGNPTNEKLFF. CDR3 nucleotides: TGTGCCAGCAGCTTGGTGGGCAACCCAACTAATGAAAAACTGTTTTTT.

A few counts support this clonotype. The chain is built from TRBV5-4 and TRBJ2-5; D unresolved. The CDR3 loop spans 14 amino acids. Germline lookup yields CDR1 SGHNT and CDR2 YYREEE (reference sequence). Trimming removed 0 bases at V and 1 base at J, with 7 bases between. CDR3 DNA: TGTGCCAGCAGCTTGGAGCCAGTCCAAGAGACCCAGTACTTC. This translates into CASSLEPVQETQYF.

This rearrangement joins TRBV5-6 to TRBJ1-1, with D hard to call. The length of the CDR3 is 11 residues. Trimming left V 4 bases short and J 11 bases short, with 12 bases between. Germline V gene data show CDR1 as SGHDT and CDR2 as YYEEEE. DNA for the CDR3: TGTGCCAGCAGCACCGGAGAAATGGCTTTCTTT. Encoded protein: CASSTGEMAFF.

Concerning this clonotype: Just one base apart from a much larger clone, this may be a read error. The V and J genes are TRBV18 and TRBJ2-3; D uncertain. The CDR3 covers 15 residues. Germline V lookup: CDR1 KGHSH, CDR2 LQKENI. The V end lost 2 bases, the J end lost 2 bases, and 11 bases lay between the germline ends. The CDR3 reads CASSPGSGYTDTQYF. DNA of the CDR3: TGTGCCAGCTCACCAGGATCGGGTTACACAGATACGCAGTATTTT.

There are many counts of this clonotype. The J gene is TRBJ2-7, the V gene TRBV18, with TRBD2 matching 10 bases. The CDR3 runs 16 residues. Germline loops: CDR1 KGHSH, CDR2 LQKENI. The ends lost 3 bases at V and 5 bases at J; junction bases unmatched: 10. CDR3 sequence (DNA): TGTGCCAGCTCACCCAGTAGCGGGGGGCTCCCAAACGAGCAGTACTTC. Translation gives CASSPSSGGLPNEQYF.

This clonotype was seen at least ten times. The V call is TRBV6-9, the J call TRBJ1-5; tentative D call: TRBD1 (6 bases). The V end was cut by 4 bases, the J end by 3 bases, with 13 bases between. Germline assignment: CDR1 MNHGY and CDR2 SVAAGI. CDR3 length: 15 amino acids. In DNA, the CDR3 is TGTGCCAGCAGTTCCCTAAGGGGGGACAATCAGCCCCAGCATTTT. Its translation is CASSSLRGDNQPQHF.

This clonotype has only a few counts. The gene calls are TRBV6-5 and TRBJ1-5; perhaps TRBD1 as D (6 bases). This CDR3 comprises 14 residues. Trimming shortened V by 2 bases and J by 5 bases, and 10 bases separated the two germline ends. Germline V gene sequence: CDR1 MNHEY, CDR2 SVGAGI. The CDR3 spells CASSYTTGHQPQHF. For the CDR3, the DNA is TGTGCCAGCAGTTACACGACAGGTCATCAGCCCCAGCATTTT.

The chain's CDR3 is CSAREAAVGSDTQYF. The CDR3 DNA sequence: TGCAGTGCTAGAGAAGCAGCGGTAGGTTCAGATACGCAGTATTTT. This chain links TRBV20-1 with TRBJ2-3; a possible D gene is TRBD2 (5 bases). V shed 0 bases and J shed 4 bases, with 14 bases lying between them. Germline V gives CDR1 DFQATT, CDR2 SNEGSKA (reference sequence). The CDR3 runs to 15 residues.

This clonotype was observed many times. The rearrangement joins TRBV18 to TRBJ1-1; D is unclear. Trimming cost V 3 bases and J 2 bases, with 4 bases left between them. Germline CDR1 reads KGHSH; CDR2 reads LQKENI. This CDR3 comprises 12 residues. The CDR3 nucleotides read TGTGCCAGCTCACCTTCTAACACTGAAGCTTTCTTT. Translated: CASSPSNTEAFF.

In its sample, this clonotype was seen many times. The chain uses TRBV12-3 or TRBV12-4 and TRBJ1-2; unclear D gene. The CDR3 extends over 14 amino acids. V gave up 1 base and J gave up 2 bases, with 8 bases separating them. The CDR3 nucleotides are TGTGCCAGCAGTTTAGGGGGTCTCAACTATGGCTACACCTTC. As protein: CASSLGGLNYGYTF.

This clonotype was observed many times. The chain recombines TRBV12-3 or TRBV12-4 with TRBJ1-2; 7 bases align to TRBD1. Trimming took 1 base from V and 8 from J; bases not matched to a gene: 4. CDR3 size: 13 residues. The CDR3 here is CASSLGTGVGYTF. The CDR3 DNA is TGTGCCAGCAGTTTAGGAACAGGGGTCGGCTACACCTTC.

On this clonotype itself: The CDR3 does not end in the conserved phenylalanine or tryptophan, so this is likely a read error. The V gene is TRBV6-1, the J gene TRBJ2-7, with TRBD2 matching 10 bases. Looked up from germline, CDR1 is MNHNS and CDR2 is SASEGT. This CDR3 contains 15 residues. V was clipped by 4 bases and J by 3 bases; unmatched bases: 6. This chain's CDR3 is CASSVIAGGLYEQYL. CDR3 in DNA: TGTGCCAGCAGTGTCATAGCGGGGGGACTCTACGAGCAGTACCTC.

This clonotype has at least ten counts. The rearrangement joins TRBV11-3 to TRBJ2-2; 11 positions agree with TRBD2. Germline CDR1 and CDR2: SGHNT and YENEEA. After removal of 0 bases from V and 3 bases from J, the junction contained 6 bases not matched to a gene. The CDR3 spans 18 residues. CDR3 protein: CASSLDPRLAGYTGELFF. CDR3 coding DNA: TGTGCCAGCAGCTTAGATCCCCGACTAGCGGGGTACACCGGGGAGCTGTTTTTT. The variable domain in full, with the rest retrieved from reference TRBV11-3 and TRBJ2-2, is EAGVVQSPRYKIIEKKQPVAFWCNPISGHNTLYWYLQNLGQGPELLIRYENEEAVDDSQLPKDRFSAERLKGVDSTLKIQPAELGDSAVYLCASSLDPRLAGYTGELFFGEGSRLTVL.

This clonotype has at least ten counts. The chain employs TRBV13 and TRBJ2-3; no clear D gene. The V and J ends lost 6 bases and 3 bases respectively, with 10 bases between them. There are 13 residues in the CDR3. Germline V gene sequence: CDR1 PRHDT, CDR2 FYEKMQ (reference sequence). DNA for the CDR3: TGTGCCAGCAGGGAGACCTTGACAGATACGCAGTATTTT. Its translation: CASRETLTDTQYF.

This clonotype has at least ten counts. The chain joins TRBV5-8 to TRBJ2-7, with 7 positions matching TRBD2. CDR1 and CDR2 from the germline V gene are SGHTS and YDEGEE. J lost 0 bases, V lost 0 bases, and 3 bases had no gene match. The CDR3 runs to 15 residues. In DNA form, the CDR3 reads TGTGCCAGCAGCTTGGTGGGAGGGCTCTCCTACGAGCAGTACTTC. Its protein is CASSLVGGLSYEQYF.

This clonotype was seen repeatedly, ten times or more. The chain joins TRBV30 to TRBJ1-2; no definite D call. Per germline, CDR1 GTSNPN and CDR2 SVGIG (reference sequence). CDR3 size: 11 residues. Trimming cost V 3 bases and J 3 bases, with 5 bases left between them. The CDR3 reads CAWRIDYGYTF. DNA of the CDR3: TGTGCCTGGAGGATCGACTATGGCTACACCTTC.

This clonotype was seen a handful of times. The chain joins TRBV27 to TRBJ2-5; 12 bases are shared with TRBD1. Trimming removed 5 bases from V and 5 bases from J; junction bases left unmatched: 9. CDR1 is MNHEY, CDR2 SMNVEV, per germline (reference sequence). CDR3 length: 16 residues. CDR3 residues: CASSPWDRGLGETQYF. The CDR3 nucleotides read TGTGCCAGCAGTCCATGGGACAGGGGGCTAGGGGAGACCCAGTACTTC.

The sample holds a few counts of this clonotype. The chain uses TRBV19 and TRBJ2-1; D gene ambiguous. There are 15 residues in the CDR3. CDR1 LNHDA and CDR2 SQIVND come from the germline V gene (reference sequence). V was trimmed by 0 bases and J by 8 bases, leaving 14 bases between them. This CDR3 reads CASSIDSSGFDEQFF. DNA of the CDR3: TGTGCCAGTAGTATAGACTCTTCAGGATTCGATGAGCAGTTCTTC.

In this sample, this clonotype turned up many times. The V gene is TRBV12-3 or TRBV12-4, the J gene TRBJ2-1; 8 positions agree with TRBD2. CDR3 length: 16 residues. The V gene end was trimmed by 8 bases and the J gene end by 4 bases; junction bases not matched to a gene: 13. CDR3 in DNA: TGTGCCAGCGCCCTCCCGGGGAGCGGGGGTTACAATGAGCAGTTCTTC. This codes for CASALPGSGGYNEQFF.

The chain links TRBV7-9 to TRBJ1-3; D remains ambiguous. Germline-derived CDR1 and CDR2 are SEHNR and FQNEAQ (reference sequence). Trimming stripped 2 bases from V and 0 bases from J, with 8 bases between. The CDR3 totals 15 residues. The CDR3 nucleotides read TGTGCCAGCAGCTTAAGTTCCAGCTCTGGAAACACCATATATTTT. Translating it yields CASSLSSSSGNTIYF.